The 20 T cell receptor beta chains below all came from one sample that was sequenced in a study of breast tumors, draining lymph nodes, adjacent tissues. TCRdb re-derived calls from the multiplex PCR reads in MiXCR, one entry per CDR3 protein. This table holds approximately 280,000 distinct CDR3 sequences, about 30% found once. The lymph nodes were axillary draining lymph nodes from breast cancer patients. The sequencing input was axillary lymph node tissue. The receptors were gathered from a female donor with breast cancer. Some clones in this sample may be carry-over from other donors' samples.

This clonotype was detected only once. The chain recombines TRBV12-5 with TRBJ1-3; TRBD1 agrees at 10 bases. The CDR3 runs 17 residues. CDR1 and CDR2 (germline): LGHNT, FRNRAP. The CDR3 DNA is TGTGCCAGCAGTTTATCCCCCGGGGGACAGGGGGGAAACACCATATATTTT. Translation: CASSLSPGGQGGNTIYF.

This clonotype was picked up many times. This chain joins TRBV15 and TRBJ2-2; 7 bases fit TRBD1. This CDR3 is built from 13 residues. The V gene end was trimmed by 6 bases and the J gene end by 4 bases; junction bases not matched to a gene: 2. Germline CDR1 and CDR2: LNHNV and YYDKDF (reference sequence). Written as DNA, the CDR3 is TGTGCCACCAGGACAGGGCTCACCGGGGAGCTGTTTTTT. It codes for CATRTGLTGELFF.

A remark on this clonotype: A junction end diverges from the germline sequence, so it may reflect a read error. V is TRBV6-4 and J is TRBJ1-2, with no clear D. Germline CDR1 and CDR2: MRHNA and SNTAGT. The CDR3 has 14 amino acids. The CDR3 DNA reads TGTGCCGGCAGTCCTGGCGGGGTAGTTTATGGCCACACCTTC. Protein sequence: CAGSPGGVVYGHTF.

This clonotype was detected many times. V and J are TRBV13 and TRBJ2-7; D not certain. V was trimmed by 1 base and J by 5 bases, leaving 6 bases between them. CDR1 PRHDT and CDR2 FYEKMQ come from the germline V gene (reference sequence). The length of the CDR3 is 12 residues. As DNA, the CDR3 is TGTGCCAGCAGCTTAGAATCGCACGAGCAGTACTTC. Translating it yields CASSLESHEQYF.

Notes on this clonotype: A much larger clone lies a single base off, so this may be a read error. The gene calls are TRBV7-2 and TRBJ2-7, with D perhaps TRBD2 (6 bases). The length of the CDR3 is 18 residues. Germline CDR1 and CDR2: SGHTA and FQGNSA. DNA for the CDR3: TGTGCCTGCAGCTTAAGGCCCACCGGAGGCGGGATCGCATACGAGCAGTACTTC. This gives the protein CACSLRPTGGGIAYEQYF.

Turning to this clonotype: A single base separates this from a much larger clone, so it may be a read error. The chain is built from TRBV12-3 or TRBV12-4 and TRBJ1-2; 7 nucleotides match TRBD1. The CDR3 covers 14 residues. Trimming at V came to 4 bases and at J to 3 bases, leaving 5 bases not matched to a gene. The chain's CDR3 is CASSSRTGDYGYTF. The CDR3 DNA follows: TGTGCCAGCAGTTCTCGGACAGGAGACTATGGCTACACCTTC.

Of note for this clonotype: The missing conserved phenylalanine or tryptophan at the end of this CDR3 makes a read error likely. The J gene is TRBJ2-7, the V gene TRBV5-6, with D tentatively TRBD2 (5 bases). The CDR3 is 15 amino acids. CDR1 and CDR2 from the germline V gene are SGHDT and YYEEEE. V dropped 4 bases and J dropped 0 bases, with 14 bases sitting between them. CDR3 coding DNA: TGTGCCAGCAGCCAGGACCCTAGCTTCTCCTACGAGCAGTACCTC. Protein product: CASSQDPSFSYEQYL.

This clonotype has at least ten counts. This chain links TRBV2 with TRBJ1-6, with 7 bases that match TRBD1. This CDR3 contains 13 residues. Germline lookup yields CDR1 SNHLY and CDR2 FYNNEI. After removal of 7 bases from V and 8 bases from J, the junction contained 5 bases not matched to a gene. The CDR3 sequence is CASINRGYSPLHF. The CDR3 DNA reads as TGTGCCAGCATAAACAGGGGTTATTCACCCCTCCACTTT. The full variable domain, in which reference TRBV2 and TRBJ1-6 provide the parts outside the CDR3, is EPEVTQTPSHQVTQMGQEVILRCVPISNHLYFYWYRQILGQKVEFLVSFYNNEISEKSEIFDDQFSVERPDGSNFTLKIRSTKLEDSAMYFCASINRGYSPLHFGNGTRLTVT.

At least ten counts were recorded for this clonotype. The rearrangement uses TRBV24-1 and TRBJ2-2; D possibly corresponds to TRBD2 (5 bases). The V end was cut by 4 bases, the J end by 5 bases, with 19 bases between. CDR1 and CDR2 from the germline V gene are KGHDR and SFDVKD. CDR3 length: 17 amino acids. The CDR3 bases are TGTGCCACCAGTGACTCTCCAAGGCTAGCAGATACCGGGGAGCTGTTTTTT. Translated: CATSDSPRLADTGELFF.

Regarding this clonotype: A read error is possible here, since a much larger clone lies one base away. The CDR3 carries no conserved terminal phenylalanine or tryptophan, so it likely arises from a read error. The chain uses TRBV5-6 and TRBJ1-6, with D possibly TRBD1 on 6 matching bases. The CDR3 contains 15 residues. V gave up 4 bases and J gave up 8 bases, with 16 bases separating them. CDR1 SGHDT and CDR2 YYEEEE come from the germline V gene. The CDR3 region is CASSPGGGRDSPLHS. For the CDR3, the DNA is TGTGCCAGCAGCCCCGGCGGGGGGCGCGATTCACCCCTCCACTCT.

This rearrangement joins TRBV9 to TRBJ2-4; the match to TRBD2 covers 15 bases. The CDR3 is 20 residues long. With V trimmed by 4 bases and J by 1 base, 12 bases remained unmatched. Germline V gene data show CDR1 as SGDLS and CDR2 as YYNGEE. In nucleotides, the CDR3 is TGTGCCAGCAGCTCCTCCGGGACTAGCGGGAGGTCGGCGGCCAAAAACATTCAGTACTTC. Translated, it gives CASSSSGTSGRSAAKNIQYF.

Ten or more counts support this clonotype. This chain links TRBV20-1 with TRBJ2-5, with 14 positions matching TRBD2. Germline values: CDR1 DFQATT, CDR2 SNEGSKA (reference sequence). The CDR3 extends over 16 amino acids. J gave up 4 bases and V 5 bases, and 9 bases lay outside the gene matches. The CDR3 is CSAPRLAGGGGETQYF. The CDR3 nucleotides are TGCAGTGCTCCCCGACTAGCGGGGGGGGGAGGAGAGACCCAGTACTTC.

With regard to this clonotype: A clone one base away is much larger, so this may be a read error. The rearrangement links TRBV20-1 to TRBJ2-5; maybe TRBD2 (7 bases). Germline CDR1 DFQATT, CDR2 SNEGSKA (reference sequence). This CDR3 is built from 12 residues. In nucleotides, the CDR3 is TGCAGTGCGAGTAAGGGGGGGGAGACCCCGTACTTC. This sequence encodes CSASKGGETPYF.

This clonotype was picked up many times. V usage is TRBV9 and J usage is TRBJ2-7, with a tentative D call TRBD2 (6 bases). Germline V CDR1 and CDR2: SGDLS, YYNGEE. CDR3 length equals 12 residues. V dropped 1 base and J dropped 6 bases, with 8 bases sitting between them. The CDR3 DNA follows: TGTGCCAGCAGCGTACTGGGGGGCGAGCAGTACTTC. Amino acids: CASSVLGGEQYF.

The chain has TRBV7-6 and TRBJ2-1, with 12 bases aligning to TRBD2. This CDR3 spans 16 amino acids. Germline V CDR1 and CDR2: SGHVS, FNYEAQ. Trimming at V came to 7 bases and at J to 7 bases, leaving 11 bases not matched to a gene. For the CDR3, the DNA is TGTGCCAGCACCCCGAGGCTAGCGGGAGGGTATAATGAGCAGTTCTTC. It encodes CASTPRLAGGYNEQFF.

J is TRBJ2-5 and V is TRBV4-1, with D maybe TRBD1 (5 bases). Germline assignment: CDR1 MGHRA and CDR2 YSYEKL. The CDR3 spans 15 residues. The V end lost 0 bases, the J end lost 4 bases, and 12 bases lay between the germline ends. The CDR3 DNA reads as TGCGCCAGCAGCCAAGATAGAAGGGGCGCAGAGACCCAGTACTTC. It codes for CASSQDRRGAETQYF.

In this sample, this clonotype turned up once. One base away lies a much larger clone, so this may be a sequencing read error. This CDR3 fails to terminate in the conserved phenylalanine or tryptophan, so it likely reflects a read error. The genes are TRBV30 and TRBJ2-1; 10 positions agree with TRBD2. Germline trimming cut 1 base from V and 6 bases from J; bases unmatched to any gene: 6. Germline assignment: CDR1 GTSNPN and CDR2 SVGIG (reference sequence). The CDR3 runs 15 residues. CDR3 amino acids: CAWSALAGVANEQFL. CDR3 DNA sequence: TGTGCCTGGAGTGCGCTAGCGGGAGTGGCCAATGAGCAGTTCCTC.

This clonotype was counted many times. The J gene is TRBJ1-6, the V gene TRBV5-1; D remains unclear. V was cut by 0 bases and J by 4 bases, with 5 bases left in between. Germline-derived CDR1 and CDR2 are SGHRS and YFSETQ. The CDR3 is 14 residues long. The CDR3, as DNA: TGCGCCAGCAGCTTGGGGACGTATAATTCACCCCTCCACTTT. This sequence encodes CASSLGTYNSPLHF. The full variable domain, rest sourced from reference TRBV5-1 and TRBJ1-6, is KAGVTQTPRYLIKTRGQQVTLSCSPISGHRSVSWYQQTPGQGLQFLFEYFSETQRNKGNFPGRFSGRQFSNSRSEMNVSTLELGDSALYLCASSLGTYNSPLHFGNGTRLTVT.

The V and J genes are TRBV12-3 or TRBV12-4 and TRBJ1-4; TRBD1 matches at 7 bases. There are 14 residues in the CDR3. V lost 6 bases to trimming and J lost 8 bases; unmatched junction nucleotides: 9. The CDR3 sequence is CASSRDRDGEKLFF. CDR3 in DNA: TGTGCCAGCAGCCGAGACAGGGACGGAGAAAAACTGTTTTTT.

The sample holds many counts of this clonotype. This chain uses TRBV7-6 with TRBJ2-1; TRBD2 matches at 12 bases. V dropped 1 base and J dropped 10; count of bases not matched to a gene: 5. CDR1 and CDR2 (germline): SGHVS, FNYEAQ. The length of the CDR3 is 15 residues. For the CDR3, the DNA is TGTGCCAGCAGCTTAGGGACTAGCGGGATTGGCGAGCAGTTCTTC. This translates into CASSLGTSGIGEQFF. Variable domain in full (rest from reference TRBV7-6 and TRBJ2-1): GAGVSQSPRYKVTKRGQDVALRCDPISGHVSLYWYRQALGQGPEFLTYFNYEAQQDKSGLPNDRFSAERPEGSISTLTIQRTEQRDSAMYRCASSLGTSGIGEQFFGPGTRLTVL.